A selection of T cell receptor beta chains follows, all from one sample in a study of blood T cells in healthy people across ages. TCRdb ran MiXCR on the 5' RACE reads and lists one entry per CDR3 protein. The sample holds approximately 800,000 distinct CDR3 sequences; 20% to 30% are singletons and the top ten take around 3.6%. These data are also associated with another study on T cells of mothers and their children.

Material: blood. The receptors stem from a boy aged 5-17 years in good health. Both conserved end residues are trimmed from each CDR3. Fields, in order: V gene, J gene, CDR3 length, CDR3 protein.

TRBV2	TRBJ2-3	14	ASSEGGRSLTDTQY
TRBV6-2/TRBV6-3	TRBJ2-5	11	ASSYSGPLLRY
TRBV28	TRBJ2-1	16	ASSSGEICRDGNNEQF
TRBV6-6	TRBJ2-7	13	ASSYRGQGPYEQY
TRBV7-9	TRBJ1-1	13	ASSFTTGTGGEAF
TRBV4-3	TRBJ2-5	14	ASSQEIGTSQETQY
TRBV5-5	-	14	ASSPRGGGILGEQY
TRBV29-1	TRBJ1-5	13	SAAYSGKSDQPQH
TRBV7-9	TRBJ1-3	14	ASSPGQGKAGNTIY
TRBV3-1	TRBJ1-2	14	ASSPMPIGPVDGYT
TRBV5-1	TRBJ2-4	14	ASSWGTAKTKNIQY
TRBV6-5	TRBJ2-1	11	ASCRTRSDEQF
TRBV29-1	-	11	SVGGWGEHEQY
TRBV12-3/TRBV12-4	TRBJ1-2	14	ASSLMGQGARLGYT
TRBV6-1	TRBJ2-1	14	ASSRGLALSYNEQF
TRBV29-1	TRBJ2-1	12	SVGGGLASNEQF
TRBV13	TRBJ1-4	14	ASSLTGFATNEKLF
TRBV28	TRBJ2-4	16	ASSSGGVRGRPKNIQY
TRBV9	-	15	ASSVALYGGPYNEQF
TRBV20-1	TRBJ1-1	12	SASSTGKNTEAF
TRBV20-1	TRBJ2-7	13	SASFAGGSIYEQY
TRBV15	TRBJ1-1	15	ATSRDEGWGFSSEAF
TRBV11-1	TRBJ2-4	13	ASSDDGSGGNIQY
TRBV5-1	-	12	ASSLVQKGDEQF
TRBV27	TRBJ1-1	13	ASSFDKRRYTEAF
TRBV2	TRBJ2-5	12	ASSEVGFQETQY
TRBV5-1	TRBJ2-3	13	ASSLDLADTDTQY
TRBV12-3/TRBV12-4	TRBJ2-1	13	ASSPQGQGHNEQF
TRBV10-3	TRBJ2-5	11	AISEGAQETQY
TRBV12-3/TRBV12-4	TRBJ1-2	11	ASRQSNFYGYT
TRBV21-1	TRBJ2-5	14	ASSPRTGGGKETQY
TRBV7-3	TRBJ2-5	14	ASSPRPITPDETQY
TRBV4-1	TRBJ1-2	11	ASSGTTNYGYA
TRBV7-2	TRBJ1-1	12	ASSLITGWTEAF
TRBV12-3/TRBV12-4	TRBJ2-7	12	ASSLAGGEGEQY
TRBV7-2	TRBJ1-2	10	ASSPSLRIDT
TRBV7-6	TRBJ2-5	12	ASSLGASPETQY
TRBV7-9	TRBJ2-1	15	ASRITAGQGNYNEQF
TRBV5-4	TRBJ2-5	14	ASSPGTSGSPTEQY
TRBV14	TRBJ2-3	11	AGSTENTDTQY
TRBV24-1	TRBJ2-1	13	ATSDRDGPYNEQF
TRBV15	TRBJ1-1	14	ATSRAWTGQDTEAF
TRBV5-1	TRBJ1-2	11	ASSLAAGDGYT
TRBV4-3	-	13	ASSAERSGSYEQY
TRBV20-1	TRBJ1-5	13	SAFTGTGVKQPQH
TRBV7-9	TRBJ2-5	13	ASSSFSDLEATQY
TRBV4-3	TRBJ2-1	14	ASSQDSHPTDNEQF
TRBV4-1	TRBJ2-7	14	ASSQEGRGSSYEQY
TRBV7-2	TRBJ2-2	14	ASSLGDRGVTGELF
TRBV2	-	13	ASSALAGAGNEQF
TRBV12-3/TRBV12-4	TRBJ2-1	15	ASSLMGLAGYDNEQF
TRBV6-2/TRBV6-3	TRBJ1-1	13	ASSYGTDENTEAF
TRBV6-1	TRBJ2-1	13	ASSEATGSYNEQF
TRBV18	TRBJ2-1	13	ASSPSRDRPNEQF
TRBV12-3/TRBV12-4	-	11	ASRLGGNNEQY
TRBV5-1	TRBJ1-2	13	ASSLGTYANYGYT
TRBV7-2	TRBJ2-1	14	ASSSAGTSWSNEQF
TRBV7-9	TRBJ1-4	14	ASSLPARGGDEKLF
TRBV24-1	TRBJ2-1	14	ATSATLDQYYNEQF